Below, one T cell receptor beta chain is given with its context. Time point specified: pretreatment peripheral blood. The data were obtained in a study of PD-L1 blockade in urothelial cancer. The method was immunoSEQ multiplex PCR; TCRdb's version includes in-frame clones alone and lacks a portion of them. The profile shows tens of thousands of clones, nearly 90% of them singletons. The clonotype was recovered from a man in his sixties with urothelial cancer. The material was PBMCs, obtained around atezolizumab (anti-PD-L1) treatment.

The CDR3 DNA follows: TGTGCCAGCAGCCCCCGGGGAGGACAGGGAGGTCTACAAGCTTTCTTT. Its protein is CASSPRGGQGGLQAFF. The chain joins TRBV7-6 to TRBJ1-1; 8 bases match TRBD1. The germline V gene has CDR1 SGHVS and CDR2 FNYEAQ. The V gene end was trimmed by 5 bases and the J gene end by 9 bases; junction bases not matched to a gene: 17. The CDR3 is made up of 16 amino acids.